Listed below are T cell receptor beta chains from one sample, sequenced in a study of cytomegalovirus exposure and HLA in healthy donors. This table comes from immunoSEQ multiplex PCR, and its TCRdb copy is limited to in-frame clones, with some not included. Here the sample table reports 50,000 to 60,000 clones. Sequencing input: PBMCs. These receptor sequences come from a male donor in good health and CMV-seronegative. Both conserved end residues are trimmed from each CDR3. Fields, in order: CDR3 protein, J gene, V gene.

ASSEDRGLGETQY | TRBJ2-5 | TRBV9
ATSRAQGFEEQF | TRBJ2-1 | TRBV15
ASSFRQGNEKLF | TRBJ1-4 | TRBV5-1
AWTPRTGVGEAF | TRBJ1-1 | TRBV30
AISETLSGTRNYGYT | TRBJ1-2 | TRBV10-3
ASSDGGVGNQPQH | TRBJ1-5 | TRBV6-6
ASSGGGATDGSYGYT | TRBJ1-2 | TRBV6-1
SATGGSTDTQY | TRBJ2-3 | TRBV29-1
ASSSTDLSTDTQY | TRBJ2-3 | TRBV7-7
ASSLISWTGGVGTEAF | TRBJ1-1 | TRBV28
ASSWGGIGGRGTDTQY | TRBJ2-3 | TRBV5-6
ASTSGKDVGELF | TRBJ2-2 | TRBV25-1
ASSPGSSRAGGQEQY | TRBJ2-7 | TRBV5-1
ASSSIYSGQLEQY | TRBJ2-7 | TRBV28
ASSPTQGKDEAF | TRBJ1-1 | TRBV6-1
ASSFKLGNTEAF | TRBJ1-1 | TRBV7-2
ASSPTSGATNEKLF | TRBJ1-4 | TRBV18
ASIPGQGAGGELF | TRBJ2-2 | TRBV19
ASASGVSTDTQY | TRBJ2-3 | TRBV2
ASSEEASGSSEQY | TRBJ2-7 | TRBV2
ASSLLAGETQY | TRBJ2-5 | TRBV7-9
ASSFPRGDFQETQY | TRBJ2-5 | TRBV7-2
ASSYEVGRRKLF | TRBJ1-4 | TRBV6-6
ASSIYPGRGFNSPLH | TRBJ1-6 | TRBV19
ASSSAIAGTNTGELF | TRBJ2-2 | TRBV5-6
AWSVDTSTGELF | TRBJ2-2 | TRBV30
ASSLVTAFFNYGYT | TRBJ1-2 | TRBV7-2
ASSIVPLGLAGTITDTQY | TRBJ2-3 | TRBV19
ASSLGSGASTEAF | TRBJ1-1 | TRBV7-9
SARGQGAYEQY | TRBJ2-7 | TRBV29-1
ASRSRGSTDKQY | TRBJ2-3 | TRBV28
ASSRNDGRTEAF | TRBJ1-1 | TRBV9
ASRGQSTDTQY | TRBJ2-3 | TRBV19
ASEQGHGINEQF | TRBJ2-1 | TRBV7-9
ASSWTGGKLVPQY | TRBJ2-5 | TRBV11-2
ASSGAGRNEQF | TRBJ2-1 | TRBV2
ASSLVESSNEKLF | TRBJ1-4 | TRBV7-9
ASSQSTQGHEQY | TRBJ2-7 | TRBV6-6
AWYRGAGELF | TRBJ2-2 | TRBV30
ASSPRGGSRKILSYEQY | TRBJ2-7 | TRBV18
AISGVAGGGDTQY | TRBJ2-3 | TRBV10-3
ASSPGTGANSPLH | TRBJ1-6 | TRBV7-2
ASSQDRTGFLGTDTQY | TRBJ2-3 | TRBV4-1
ASSALLAGGPTDTQY | TRBJ2-3 | TRBV5-1
ASNPTPSNTGELF | TRBJ2-2 | TRBV5-4
ASSFTRDNEQF | TRBJ2-1 | TRBV7-2
ASSFPGTSGFQETQY | TRBJ2-5 | TRBV28
ASSLDPGTDYNEQF | TRBJ2-1 | TRBV5-1
AAASTNTEAF | TRBJ1-1 | TRBV19
ASSDTNYEQY | TRBJ2-7 | TRBV7-2
ASSKAWDSQETQY | TRBJ2-5 | TRBV21-1
ASTTGRGETQY | TRBJ2-5 | TRBV6-1
AWSGEGEDGYT | TRBJ1-2 | TRBV30